The 28 T cell receptor beta chains listed next were all sequenced from one sample in a study of blood T cell repertoires in COVID-19. The method was immunoSEQ multiplex PCR; TCRdb's version includes in-frame clones alone and lacks a portion of them. The sample contains some 180,000 clones, around 81% of which appear only once. Sample: peripheral blood. Every receptor here comes from a woman older than 75 with COVID-19, enrolled during active disease.

V and J are TRBV7-3 and TRBJ2-3; TRBD2 is a possible D gene (6 bases). The CDR3 consists of 15 residues. Germline CDR1 reads SGHTA; CDR2 reads FQGTGA. V was pared by 3 bases and J by 4 bases, with 14 bases between. The CDR3 loop reads CASSFTSRGADTQYF. DNA for the CDR3: TGTGCCAGCAGCTTTACTAGCCGGGGCGCAGATACGCAGTATTTT.

V is TRBV5-1 and J is TRBJ2-2; 7 bases match TRBD2. J was trimmed by 8 bases and V by 2 bases; bases with no gene match: 3. Germline lookup yields CDR1 SGHRS and CDR2 YFSETQ. This CDR3 has 13 amino acids. Here the CDR3 DNA reads TGCGCCAGCAGCTTCGGGGGGTCAGGGGAGCTGTTTTTT. Protein: CASSFGGSGELFF.

The CDR3 sequence is CASSRTGGVTEAFF. The CDR3 DNA is TGTGCCAGTAGTAGAACAGGGGGGGTAACTGAAGCTTTCTTT. The rearrangement links TRBV19 to TRBJ1-1, with TRBD1 matching over 8 bases. The CDR3 loop spans 14 amino acids. Looked up from germline, CDR1 is LNHDA and CDR2 is SQIVND (reference sequence). J gave up 5 bases and V 4 bases, and 6 bases lay outside the gene matches.

The chain recombines TRBV7-9 with TRBJ2-1, with 10 bases that match TRBD2. Germline trimming cut 5 bases from V and 4 bases from J; bases unmatched to any gene: 8. Germline V gene sequence: CDR1 SEHNR, CDR2 FQNEAQ (reference sequence). CDR3 size: 16 residues. The CDR3 sequence: CASSLHLAGAYNEQFF. CDR3 sequence (DNA): TGTGCCAGCAGCCTCCACCTAGCGGGAGCTTACAATGAGCAGTTCTTC.

J is TRBJ2-1 and V is TRBV10-3; 9 bases line up with TRBD1. The CDR3 runs to 15 residues. Germline-derived CDR1 and CDR2 are ENHRY and SYGVKD. Trimming removed 4 bases from V and 5 bases from J; junction bases left unmatched: 6. In DNA, the CDR3 is TGTGCCATCAGTGGATACAGGGGGCAGGACAATGAGCAGTTCTTC. It is translated as CAISGYRGQDNEQFF.

The genes are TRBV28 and TRBJ1-5; a possible D gene is TRBD1 (6 bases). Trimming stripped 5 bases from V and 4 bases from J, with 18 bases between. The CDR3 is 16 amino acids. Germline loops: CDR1 MDHEN, CDR2 SYDVKM. The CDR3 nucleotides read TGTGCCAGCAGTCCCACAGGGTCGATCTGGAATCAGCCCCAGCATTTT. Encoded protein: CASSPTGSIWNQPQHF.

This clone has a single count. This chain uses TRBV28 with TRBJ1-4; D remains ambiguous. The CDR3 totals 15 residues. Germline assignment: CDR1 MDHEN and CDR2 SYDVKM. Trimming stripped 6 bases from V and 0 bases from J, with 11 bases between. This chain's CDR3 is CASRARLATNEKLFF. The CDR3 DNA is TGTGCCAGCAGGGCCAGACTCGCAACTAATGAAAAACTGTTTTTT.

The chain has TRBV10-3 and TRBJ1-4; TRBD1 matches at 10 bases. Germline V gene data show CDR1 as ENHRY and CDR2 as SYGVKD. With V trimmed by 10 bases and J by 5 bases, 16 bases remained unmatched. The CDR3 is 17 amino acids. The chain's CDR3 is CATGTSRDRGRNEKLFF. In DNA, the CDR3 is TGTGCCACCGGTACGTCCCGGGACAGGGGTCGAAATGAAAAACTGTTTTTT.

This chain joins TRBV7-6 and TRBJ1-1; 8 positions agree with TRBD1. Germline V gives CDR1 SGHVS, CDR2 FNYEAQ. This CDR3 contains 15 residues. Unmatched junction bases numbered 10, after V lost 5 bases and J lost 5 bases. The CDR3 DNA reads TGTGCCAGCAGCCATGGACAGGGAACGAGTACTGAAGCTTTCTTT. Translation gives CASSHGQGTSTEAFF.

This clone is a singleton in its sample. The chain links TRBV5-1 to TRBJ2-3, with D possibly matching TRBD2 (7 bases). The V gene lost 0 bases and the J gene lost 4 bases, with 9 bases spanning the gap. Germline V gives CDR1 SGHRS, CDR2 YFSETQ. This CDR3 region has 14 residues. CDR3 sequence reads: CASSLGGGADTQYF. CDR3 in DNA: TGCGCCAGCAGCTTGGGCGGGGGCGCAGATACGCAGTATTTT.

The V call is TRBV5-1, the J call TRBJ1-6; TRBD1 matches at 9 bases. CDR1 is SGHRS and CDR2 is YFSETQ in the germline V gene. The length of the CDR3 is 16 residues. J lost 7 bases, V lost 4 bases, and 9 bases had no gene match. The chain's CDR3 is CASSLIGQGRNSPLHF. For the CDR3, the DNA is TGCGCCAGCAGCCTAATAGGACAGGGGAGGAATTCACCCCTCCACTTT.

The chain joins TRBV2 to TRBJ1-4; TRBD1 matches at 7 bases. The trim removed 10 bases at V and 5 bases at J, leaving 10 bases unmatched. The CDR3 loop spans 14 amino acids. CDR1 SNHLY and CDR2 FYNNEI come from the germline V gene. The DNA for the CDR3 is TGTGCCAACTCAGAAGGAGGGGGCAATGAAAAACTGTTTTTT. Its protein product is CANSEGGGNEKLFF.

The V call is TRBV4-2, the J call TRBJ2-5, with a possible D match to TRBD1 (6 bases). Trimming shortened V by 5 bases and J by 4 bases, and 20 bases separated the two germline ends. Germline-derived CDR1 and CDR2 are LGHNA and YNFKEQ. CDR3 length equals 16 residues. The CDR3 nucleotides are TGTGCCAGCAGCTTAGGGGGAGTAAGGCTCCCAGAGACCCAGTACTTC. Its translation is CASSLGGVRLPETQYF.

CDR3 nucleotide sequence: TGTGCCAGCTCTTGGGCTAATTCACCCCTCCACTTT. Amino acids: CASSWANSPLHF. The rearrangement links TRBV19 to TRBJ1-6, with unresolved D. CDR3 length equals 12 residues. Per the germline V gene, CDR1 is LNHDA and CDR2 is SQIVND (reference sequence). Between the trimmed V and J ends, which lost 9 bases and 6 bases, there was a span of 9 bases.

This clone was recorded only once. This rearrangement joins TRBV6-5 to TRBJ2-1, with TRBD2 matching 7 bases. The germline CDR1 and CDR2 sequences are MNHEY and SVGAGI. CDR3 length: 15 residues. V lost 5 bases to trimming and J lost 0 bases; unmatched junction nucleotides: 4. CDR3 nucleotides: TGTGCCAGCAGTCAGCGGGGCAGCTCCTACAATGAGCAGTTCTTC. Translation gives CASSQRGSSYNEQFF.

The chain couples TRBV5-1 to TRBJ2-2; maybe TRBD2 (6 bases). The germline CDR1 and CDR2 sequences are SGHRS and YFSETQ. CDR3 length: 14 residues. Trimming stripped 7 bases from V and 3 bases from J, with 13 bases between. CDR3 coding DNA: TGCGCCAGCGCGATAGGAGGGGACACCGGGGAGCTGTTTTTT. Its protein product is CASAIGGDTGELFF.

The chain is built from TRBV2 and TRBJ2-5, with 8 nucleotides matching TRBD2. The germline V gene has CDR1 SNHLY and CDR2 FYNNEI. After removal of 4 bases from V and 3 bases from J, the junction contained 4 bases not matched to a gene. This CDR3 region has 14 residues. CDR3: CASSVLLAEETQYF. CDR3 DNA sequence: TGTGCCAGCAGTGTATTACTAGCGGAAGAGACCCAGTACTTC.

This chain connects TRBV5-5 to TRBJ2-2, with 8 bases lining up with TRBD1. The germline gives CDR1 SGHKS, CDR2 YYEKEE (reference sequence). CDR3 length: 15 amino acids. The trim removed 4 bases at V and 5 bases at J, leaving 7 bases unmatched. The CDR3 spells CASSTRDRWTGELFF. The CDR3 DNA sequence: TGTGCCAGCAGCACCCGGGACAGGTGGACCGGGGAGCTGTTTTTT. Filled out from reference TRBV5-5 and TRBJ2-2, the complete variable domain reads DAGVTQSPTHLIKTRGQQVTLRCSPISGHKSVSWYQQVLGQGPQFIFQYYEKEERGRGNFPDRFSARQFPNYSSELNVNALLLGDSALYLCASSTRDRWTGELFFGEGSRLTVL.

This clone was detected once. This chain connects TRBV11-3 to TRBJ2-1; the match to TRBD2 covers 7 bases. The CDR3 sequence is 16 residues long. The J segment lost 7 bases and the V segment lost 4 bases, leaving 13 bases of the junction unmatched. Per the germline V gene, CDR1 is SGHNT and CDR2 is YENEEA. The CDR3 sequence is CASSSVVGGPRNEQFF. CDR3 nucleotide sequence: TGTGCCAGCAGCTCCGTCGTGGGAGGGCCGAGGAATGAGCAGTTCTTC.

V usage is TRBV28 and J usage is TRBJ1-2; 8 positions match TRBD1. Trimming took 6 bases from V and 5 from J; bases not matched to a gene: 14. In germline, CDR1 is MDHEN, CDR2 SYDVKM. The CDR3 spans 16 residues. The CDR3 coding sequence is TGTGCCAGCAGGCCCCCAACCGGGACAGGCTCATATGGCTACACCTTC. It encodes CASRPPTGTGSYGYTF.

The CDR3 DNA follows: TGTGCCAGCGGGACAGGGCTCTCTGGGGCCAACGTCCTGACTTTC. This encodes CASGTGLSGANVLTF. The rearrangement links TRBV19 to TRBJ2-6, with TRBD1 identical over 9 bases. V lost 9 bases, J lost 0 bases, and 3 bases stayed unmatched. The germline V gene has CDR1 LNHDA and CDR2 SQIVND (reference sequence). The CDR3 has 15 amino acids.

This clone was counted once. At one end, the junction sequence differs from germline, possibly due to a read error. The V and J genes are TRBV5-1 and TRBJ2-1; 8 bases match TRBD2. CDR1 is SGHRS, CDR2 YFSETQ, per germline. The CDR3 length is 16 residues. The CDR3 sequence is CARSLRGGGHNNEQFF. Written as DNA, the CDR3 is TGCGCCCGCAGCTTACGGGGCGGGGGGCACAACAATGAGCAGTTCTTC.

The genes are TRBV4-2 and TRBJ1-2, with 7 bases matching TRBD1. Germline loops: CDR1 LGHNA, CDR2 YNFKEQ. With 3 bases clipped from V and 5 bases from J, the junction kept 6 bases outside the gene matches. The CDR3 is made up of 14 amino acids. DNA of the CDR3: TGTGCCAGCAGCCAGAGGACAGGAGGGTATGGCTACACCTTC. Amino acid sequence: CASSQRTGGYGYTF.

This clone has a handful of counts. The chain uses TRBV6-6 and TRBJ1-1; the D is unclear. Trimming took 7 bases from V and 11 from J, leaving 20 bases between them. The CDR3 contains 13 residues. The germline gives CDR1 MNHNY, CDR2 SVGAGI (reference sequence). The CDR3 DNA reads TGTGCCAGCACTCCCCCTGGGGAGAGATTGGCTTTCTTT. It yields the protein CASTPPGERLAFF.

The chain couples TRBV5-1 to TRBJ1-5, with D hard to call. From germline, CDR1 is SGHRS and CDR2 YFSETQ. V lost 0 bases and J lost 3, with 13 bases in between. The CDR3 totals 16 residues. The CDR3 DNA reads as TGCGCCAGCAGCTTGGTATACAGAACGGACAATCAGCCCCAGCATTTT. Translating gives CASSLVYRTDNQPQHF.

This chain connects TRBV28 to TRBJ2-5, with 9 bases that match TRBD2. The CDR3 has 15 amino acids. The germline V gene encodes CDR1 MDHEN and CDR2 SYDVKM. After removal of 3 bases from V and 2 bases from J, the junction contained 4 bases not matched to a gene. Written as DNA, the CDR3 is TGTGCCAGCAGTTTCCTGACTAGCGGACAAGAGACCCAGTACTTC. It is translated as CASSFLTSGQETQYF.

V gene TRBV4-3 combines with J gene TRBJ2-1; 12 positions agree with TRBD2. V was clipped by 5 bases and J by 0 bases; unmatched bases: 5. The CDR3 runs to 17 residues. CDR1 is LGHNA, CDR2 YSLEER, per germline. In DNA, the CDR3 is TGCGCCAGCAGCTCTACTAGCGGGGGGCCCTCCTACAATGAGCAGTTCTTC. Its protein is CASSSTSGGPSYNEQFF.

The chain links TRBV6-5 to TRBJ1-1; TRBD1 aligns across 7 bases. The CDR3 totals 15 residues. In germline, CDR1 is MNHEY, CDR2 SVGAGI. V shed 6 bases, J shed 3 bases, and the junction held 10 bases outside the gene matches. CDR3 loop: CASRLRQGVDTEAFF. The CDR3 DNA reads TGTGCCAGCAGACTCCGACAGGGTGTGGACACTGAAGCTTTCTTT.